Listed below are T cell receptor beta chains from one sample, sequenced in a study of somatic mutations in cytotoxic T cells in rheumatoid arthritis. Measured with immunoSEQ multiplex PCR; TCRdb has only the in-frame clones, and not every one. This sample carries about 18,000 clones, less than 75% of them seen once, and the ten largest clones take 21%. Source material: CD8+ T cells sorted from blood. All receptors come from a woman aged 60-70 years in good health. Each CDR3 is given with its conserved first and last residue.

TRBV11-2	TRBJ2-1	14	CASSLVGGGNEQFF
TRBV7-9	TRBJ1-1	12	CASSLDRAEAFF
TRBV6-1	TRBJ1-5	14	CASSDGQGSQPQHF
TRBV6-5	TRBJ2-7	12	CASSYGTYEQYF
TRBV10-3	TRBJ1-1	13	CAMALQENTEAFF
TRBV7-6	TRBJ1-4	14	CASASAGVDEKLFF
TRBV5-4	TRBJ2-7	15	CASSWNERPPYEQYF
TRBV9	TRBJ1-2	16	CASSASPLGGPYGYTF
TRBV5-4	TRBJ1-1	15	CASSPRGQGSGEAFF
TRBV15	TRBJ1-5	14	CATRGGGAYQPQHF
TRBV6-1	TRBJ1-1	11	CASNRGTEAFF
TRBV7-9	TRBJ2-7	12	CASSVGRYEQYF
TRBV6-1	TRBJ1-1	14	CASRAGPEGTEAFF
TRBV7-6	TRBJ2-1	14	CASSFTPEGNEQFF
TRBV10-3	TRBJ2-7	11	CAISGGDEQYF
TRBV5-6	TRBJ2-1	14	CASSMTGNYNEQFF
TRBV29-1	TRBJ2-5	15	CSVEGLAGVLETQYF
TRBV11-2	TRBJ1-1	14	CASSLKGPNTEAFF
TRBV9	TRBJ2-1	16	CASSQRTGSSYNEQFF
TRBV6-5	TRBJ1-1	13	CASSYGGNTEAFF
TRBV7-2	TRBJ2-7	17	CASSPTSFGRVSYEQYF
TRBV19	TRBJ1-2	15	CASSIAGDTREGYTF
TRBV6-5	TRBJ1-1	15	CASSPREGPNTEAFF
TRBV4-1	TRBJ1-1	11	CASSPGEGAFF
TRBV2	TRBJ1-1	14	CASSEDSMNTEAFF